Below are 27 T cell receptor beta chains sequenced from a single sample in a study of cytomegalovirus exposure and HLA in healthy donors. A multiplex PCR was run with 60 Vbeta primers and 13 Jbeta primers. This table comes from immunoSEQ multiplex PCR, and its TCRdb copy is limited to in-frame clones, with some not included. The data show around 130,000 clones, with 50% to 75% seen just once and 8% to 9% held by the top ten. Sample: PBMCs. The receptors come from a woman in her forties in good health and CMV-seropositive.

The chain's CDR3 is CAWSAGLAGGSIRFF. CDR3 nucleotides: TGTGCCTGGAGTGCTGGTCTAGCGGGGGGTTCTATTCGGTTCTTC. The chain has TRBV30 and TRBJ2-1; the match to TRBD2 covers 11 bases. Losses at the gene ends were 1 base for V and 15 bases for J; bases not matched to a gene: 14. Germline CDR1 is GTSNPN and CDR2 is SVGIG (reference sequence). This CDR3 has 15 amino acids.

The chain joins TRBV27 to TRBJ2-7; 10 bases match TRBD2. Looked up from germline, CDR1 is MNHEY and CDR2 is SMNVEV (reference sequence). After removal of 10 bases from V and 12 bases from J, the junction contained 9 bases not matched to a gene. The CDR3 length is 11 residues. In DNA, the CDR3 is TGTGCCAACGCCGGGACTAGCGTTCGGTACTTC. Amino acid sequence: CANAGTSVRYF.

About this clone: One end of the junction fails to match germline, which may point to a read error. This rearrangement joins TRBV7-7 to TRBJ1-1, with D possibly TRBD1 on 5 matching bases. Germline values: CDR1 SSHAT, CDR2 FNYEAQ (reference sequence). The CDR3 spans 13 residues. This chain's CDR3 is CASSQFDSIEAFF. As DNA, the CDR3 is TGTGCTAGCAGCCAATTCGACAGCATTGAAGCTTTCTTT.

The V call is TRBV5-8, the J call TRBJ2-7, with 7 bases identical to TRBD2. In germline, CDR1 is SGHTS, CDR2 YDEGEE. J was trimmed by 2 bases and V by 6 bases; bases with no gene match: 14. This CDR3 is built from 16 residues. CDR3 residues: CASNPVAGSPPYEQYF. The CDR3 nucleotides read TGTGCCAGCAATCCAGTAGCGGGTTCCCCACCCTACGAGCAGTACTTC.

Comment on this clone: Sequence at one end of the junction differs from germline and may be a read error. J is TRBJ2-5 and V is TRBV7-7, with 8 bases that match TRBD1. This CDR3 is built from 14 residues. CDR1 is SSHAT and CDR2 is FNYEAQ in the germline V gene (reference sequence). The CDR3 sequence is CASSPPGGAETQYF. CDR3 in DNA: TGTGCTAGCAGCCCTCCAGGGGGCGCCGAGACCCAGTACTTC.

The CDR3 DNA sequence: TGTGCCAGCTATCGGTCGGGAGGGCACTACAATGAGCAGTTCTTC. Protein sequence: CASYRSGGHYNEQFF. The chain has TRBV6-5 and TRBJ2-1, with 8 bases fitting TRBD2. The V gene's germline CDR1 is MNHEY and CDR2 SVGAGI. Germline trimming cut 8 bases from V and 3 bases from J; bases unmatched to any gene: 9. This CDR3 has 15 residues.

The rearrangement joins TRBV9 to TRBJ2-5; D remains ambiguous. CDR1 and CDR2 from the germline V gene are SGDLS and YYNGEE. The V end was cut by 0 bases, the J end by 5 bases, with 5 bases between. CDR3 length: 12 amino acids. The CDR3 nucleotides read TGTGCCAGCAGCGTAGACGCGGAGACCCAGTACTTC. Its protein is CASSVDAETQYF.

The chain uses TRBV5-5 and TRBJ2-7, with a weak D call TRBD2 (6 bases). The CDR3 contains 16 residues. V was pared by 0 bases and J by 0 bases, with 13 bases between. Germline CDR1 reads SGHKS; CDR2 reads YYEKEE (reference sequence). The CDR3 DNA follows: TGTGCCAGCAGCTTGGACCCTAGCGCGAGCTCCTACGAGCAGTACTTC. Its translation is CASSLDPSASSYEQYF.

In DNA, the CDR3 is TGTGCCAGCAGGGGACTGGGGCCCTACGAGCAGTACTTC. Its protein product is CASRGLGPYEQYF. V is TRBV28 and J is TRBJ2-5; D perhaps matches TRBD2 (6 bases). The better agreement between TRBJ2-7 and the DNA end casts doubt on the J call. Germline CDR1 MDHEN, CDR2 SYDVKM. The CDR3 sequence is 13 residues long.

The rearrangement links TRBV9 to TRBJ2-5; 7 nucleotides match TRBD1. The CDR3 is 14 residues long. Per the germline V gene, CDR1 is SGDLS and CDR2 is YYNGEE. Trimming took 0 bases from V and 5 from J; bases not matched to a gene: 4. DNA for the CDR3: TGTGCCAGCAGCGTAGCCCCGGACAGGGAGACCCAGTACTTC. It yields the protein CASSVAPDRETQYF. Drawing the rest from reference TRBV9 and TRBJ2-5, the complete variable domain is DSGVTQTPKHLITATGQRVTLRCSPRSGDLSVYWYQQSLDQGLQFLIQYYNGEERAKGNILERFSAQQFPDLHSELNLSSLELGDSALYFCASSVAPDRETQYFGPGTRLLVL.

This clone was counted between two and nine times. This chain joins TRBV5-6 and TRBJ2-3, with 7 bases fitting TRBD2. The V gene end was trimmed by 10 bases and the J gene end by 1 base; junction bases not matched to a gene: 3. CDR1 SGHDT and CDR2 YYEEEE come from the germline V gene. CDR3 size: 12 residues. As DNA, the CDR3 is TGTGCCGGGGGGGAGGGCACAGATACGCAGTATTTT. Translated: CAGGEGTDTQYF.

The chain combines TRBV11-1 with TRBJ1-1; possible D gene TRBD1, 6 bases. The CDR3 sequence is 15 residues long. Per the germline V gene, CDR1 is SGHAT and CDR2 is FQDESV (reference sequence). Trimming removed 2 bases at V and 4 bases at J, with 14 bases between. The CDR3 nucleotides are TGTGCCAGCAGCTTATTTTCAGGGGAAGGCACTGAAGCTTTCTTT. Translated: CASSLFSGEGTEAFF.

This chain joins TRBV6-5 and TRBJ2-5; D gene ambiguous. Per germline, CDR1 MNHEY and CDR2 SVGAGI. Trimming took off 6 bases at V and 2 bases at J, with 4 bases between the two ends. This CDR3 comprises 11 residues. Here the CDR3 reads CASRQQETQYF. The CDR3, as DNA: TGTGCCAGCAGACAACAAGAGACCCAGTACTTC.

This clone was seen more than once but under ten times. The rearrangement uses TRBV12-1 and TRBJ2-3; the table gives TRBD2 as D, unverified against the DNA. TRBV12-1 is reported as a pseudogene. This CDR3 is 15 amino acids long. DNA for the CDR3: TGTGCCAGCAGCTTTAAGGGCGGGAGCACAGATACGCAGTATTTT. Translating gives CASSFKGGSTDTQYF.

The chain uses TRBV2 and TRBJ2-3; 10 nucleotides match TRBD1. CDR3 length equals 16 residues. Trimming at V came to 6 bases and at J to 3 bases, leaving 9 bases not matched to a gene. The V gene's germline CDR1 is SNHLY and CDR2 FYNNEI. The CDR3 DNA follows: TGTGCCAGCAGAATATCTGACAGGGGGCCTACAGATACGCAGTATTTT. Amino acid sequence: CASRISDRGPTDTQYF.

The V call is TRBV7-8, the J call TRBJ2-7; TRBD2 might be the D (6 bases). Germline V lookup: CDR1 SGHVS, CDR2 FQNEAQ. V was pared by 4 bases and J by 4 bases, with 17 bases between. The CDR3 contains 15 residues. The chain's CDR3 is CASSSRDFNGYEQYF. CDR3 bases: TGTGCCAGCAGCTCGAGGGACTTCAACGGGTACGAGCAGTACTTC. Full variable domain (missing parts from reference TRBV7-8 and TRBJ2-7): GAGVSQSPRYKVAKRGQDVALRCDPISGHVSLFWYQQALGQGPEFLTYFQNEAQLDKSGLPSDRFFAERPEGSVSTLKIQRTQQEDSAVYLCASSSRDFNGYEQYFGPGTRLTVT.

A few counts support this clone. The chain recombines TRBV5-1 with TRBJ2-7; D remains unclear. CDR1 and CDR2 (germline): SGHRS, YFSETQ. Trimming left V 1 base short and J 2 bases short, with 7 bases between. The CDR3 has 13 amino acids. Here the CDR3 DNA reads TGCGCCAGCAGCTTGAAACAAGCCTACGAGCAGTACTTC. This sequence encodes CASSLKQAYEQYF.

The chain couples TRBV2 to TRBJ2-3; D call uncertain. The V end was cut by 4 bases, the J end by 6 bases, with 8 bases between. This CDR3 is built from 12 residues. CDR1 SNHLY and CDR2 FYNNEI come from the germline V gene. The CDR3 DNA is TGTGCCAGCAGTGGTGGTAGCGATACGCAGTATTTT. It codes for CASSGGSDTQYF.

The J gene is TRBJ1-4, the V gene TRBV29-1; D perhaps matches TRBD1 (6 bases). V was clipped by 6 bases and J by 5 bases, with 13 bases between them. This CDR3 has 13 amino acids. Per germline, CDR1 SQVTM and CDR2 ANQGSEA. The CDR3 reads CSVQGGWNEKLFF. The CDR3 coding sequence is TGCAGCGTCCAAGGGGGTTGGAATGAAAAACTGTTTTTT.

This clone was detected only a few times. This rearrangement joins TRBV5-1 to TRBJ2-5, with 10 nucleotides matching TRBD1. The CDR3 is made up of 15 amino acids. The germline V gene encodes CDR1 SGHRS and CDR2 YFSETQ. With 3 bases clipped from V and 4 bases from J, the junction kept 6 bases outside the gene matches. This CDR3 is CASSWGTGEGETQYF. Here the CDR3 DNA reads TGCGCCAGCAGCTGGGGGACAGGGGAGGGAGAGACCCAGTACTTC.

The J gene is TRBJ2-1, the V gene TRBV27; no clear D. This CDR3 has 13 residues. Germline CDR1 MNHEY, CDR2 SMNVEV (reference sequence). V lost 2 bases to trimming and J lost 5 bases, with 7 bases between them. The CDR3 is CASSLRTDNEQFF. As DNA, the CDR3 is TGTGCCAGCAGTTTAAGAACAGACAATGAGCAGTTCTTC.

Only a few counts were recorded for this clone. The V gene is TRBV5-6, the J gene TRBJ1-1; 9 bases match TRBD1. CDR1 and CDR2 from the germline V gene are SGHDT and YYEEEE. The length of the CDR3 is 15 residues. The V and J ends lost 3 bases and 4 bases, in that order; junction bases with no gene match: 7. The CDR3 region has the DNA TGTGCCAGCAGCTACACAGGGGGCGAGATCACTGAAGCTTTCTTT. This gives the protein CASSYTGGEITEAFF.

This clone came up a few times. The chain recombines TRBV25-1 with TRBJ1-1; weak D call: TRBD1 (5 bases). Trimming cost V 0 bases and J 1 base, with 9 bases left between them. The CDR3 is made up of 15 amino acids. Germline CDR1 MGHDK, CDR2 SYGVNS. CDR3 region: CASSEYRGENTEAFF. CDR3 DNA: TGTGCCAGCAGTGAATATCGGGGGGAGAACACTGAAGCTTTCTTT.

This clone has a single count. This chain's CDR3 is CSVEKDRIGETQYF. In nucleotides, the CDR3 is TGCAGCGTTGAGAAGGACAGGATCGGGGAGACCCAGTACTTC. The genes are TRBV29-1 and TRBJ2-5; 7 bases agree with TRBD1. Germline V CDR1 and CDR2: SQVTM, ANQGSEA. J lost 5 bases, V lost 3 bases, and 9 bases had no gene match. The CDR3 sequence is 14 residues long. Drawing the rest from reference TRBV29-1 and TRBJ2-5, the complete variable domain is SAVISQKPSRDICQRGTSLTIQCQVDSQVTMMFWYRQQPGQSLTLIATANQGSEATYESGFVIDKFPISRPNLTFSTLTVSNMSPEDSSIYLCSVEKDRIGETQYFGPGTRLLVL.

This chain uses TRBV5-1 with TRBJ2-7; 8 bases match TRBD2. The CDR3 is 15 amino acids. Unmatched junction bases numbered 6, after V lost 4 bases and J lost 0 bases. Germline V CDR1 and CDR2: SGHRS, YFSETQ. CDR3 loop: CASSPGRAHSYEQYF. CDR3 coding DNA: TGCGCCAGCAGCCCCGGGAGGGCCCACTCCTACGAGCAGTACTTC.

CDR3 nucleotide sequence: TGTGCCAGCAGCGCACCCCCGGGCGGGGGTACAGATACGCAGTATTTT. This encodes CASSAPPGGGTDTQYF. The chain employs TRBV9 and TRBJ2-3, with 7 bases that match TRBD2. The CDR3 consists of 16 residues. V lost 3 bases, J lost 3 bases, and 10 bases stayed unmatched. CDR1 is SGDLS and CDR2 is YYNGEE in the germline V gene.

The chain couples TRBV4-2 to TRBJ1-2; perhaps TRBD1 as D (6 bases). There are 13 residues in the CDR3. The V gene's germline CDR1 is LGHNA and CDR2 YNFKEQ. Trimming left V 6 bases short and J 3 bases short, with 11 bases between. Here the CDR3 DNA reads TGTGCCAGCAGTCGAAGACAGGACTATGGCTACACCTTC. It yields the protein CASSRRQDYGYTF.